This entry concerns a single T cell receptor beta chain. This specimen comes from a study of PD-1 blockade in classical Hodgkin lymphoma. Time point in this sample: cycle 4 day 1 (C4D1), after 5 to 7 weeks of nivolumab. Relapses following autologous stem cell transplantation were seen in all patients, with brentuximab vedotin exposure varying. Researchers used magnetic negative selection to pull out pure CD4+ T cells from thawed PBMCs. Libraries were prepared by immunoSEQ multiplex PCR; TCRdb keeps only in-frame clonotypes and omits some of them. In the table there are roughly 32,000 clones, around 90% of which are singletons. The ends were cut back, 0 bases at V and 7 bases at J, with 15 bases in the middle. Germline V gene sequence: CDR1 GTSNPN, CDR2 SVGIG (reference sequence). The CDR3 totals 15 residues.

The input for sequencing was CD4+ T cells from blood, taken before the fourth cycle of nivolumab. The V call is TRBV30, the J call TRBJ1-4, with D perhaps TRBD1 (6 bases). The source of this sequence is a human donor with classical Hodgkin lymphoma. This chain's CDR3 is CAWSVVRGEGEKLFF. CDR3 coding DNA: TGTGCCTGGAGTGTAGTGAGGGGGGAAGGTGAAAAACTGTTTTTT. Based on the CDR3 plus reference TRBV30 and TRBJ1-4, the full variable domain is SQTIHQWPATLVQPVGSPLSLECTVEGTSNPNLYWYRQAAGRGLQLLFYSVGIGQISSEVPQNLSASRPQDRQFILSSKKLLLSDSGFYLCAWSVVRGEGEKLFFGSGTQLSVL.